This T cell receptor beta chain is drawn from a study of post-analysis software for immune sequencing data (dated by TCRdb to about 2015). As for the study more broadly: The recorded disease courses included relapsing-remitting, secondary progressive and progressive-relapsing multiple sclerosis, and some patients had no subtype annotation. The multiple sclerosis patient repertoires were compared with 10 or so previously published healthy control repertoires from donors aged roughly 6 to 25 years. A subset of samples was prepared in parallel using single-end sample barcoding, then pooled and co-amplified after Illumina adapter ligation. General study outcomes and caveats: Significantly higher frequencies in patients than in controls were found for roughly 5 TRBV segments, including TRBV5-6, TRBV5-1 and TRBV20-1. Direct clustering with F measure showed strong co-clustering of samples prepared in the same batch, prompting a batch-effect correction. The control group was slightly older than the multiple sclerosis patient group. Multiple sclerosis patients had significantly lower normalized Chao1 diversity than controls, a result that suggests substantial peripheral T-cell clonal expansion.

Reading from cysteine to phenylalanine, the CDR3 counts 16 amino acids. CDR3 DNA is the only sequence kept; it has 48 bases, read in frame from the first base. The germline V gene (reference sequence) gives CDR1 as SEHNR and CDR2 as FQNEAQ. To demonstrate the VDJtools post-analysis software, TCR beta repertoires were profiled from the peripheral blood of roughly 12 young patients with multiple sclerosis. The multiple sclerosis patients were children and adolescents ranging in age from about 6 to 17 years. Libraries were made using PCR. TCRdb lists the instrument as Illumina HiSeq 2500. To reduce PCR and sequencing biases, unique molecular identifiers were incorporated into the TCR beta cDNA libraries. Roughly 500,000 cDNA molecules were obtained for every 1 to 10 million input T cells, so each molecule roughly corresponded to one T cell. The patient libraries were prepared and sequenced with the same protocol used for the earlier healthy control dataset. Samples belonging to the same batch were prepared together, multiplexed and sequenced on a shared HiSeq lane. The published analysis was carried out like this. MIGEC handled the raw barcoded reads, throwing out single-read molecular identifier groups before consensus assembly and CDR3 extraction. VDJtools was used for post-analysis of the clonotype tables, with diversity normalized by down-sampling every dataset to the smallest sample size. To correct batch-related cross-sample contamination, repertoire overlap clustering matched CDR3 amino acid sequences but not nucleotide sequences. Starting from the raw public reads, TCRdb applied fastp trimming at Q25, assembled clones with MiXCR and retained in-frame beta chains. Here each entry gathers all rows of one CDR3 protein and keeps the most common genes and DNA. These V and J calls originate from TCRdb's pipeline instead of the authors' own analysis. For this sample the table gives roughly 870,000 distinct CDR3 sequences, of which approximately 57% were detected only once. Clones ranked in the top ten supply roughly 4.4% of the sample.

As for this clonotype: Its cognate antigen has yet to be identified. No much larger clone is present one base from it, and per-base qualities are unavailable.

What was sequenced was blood. The chain uses TRBV7-9 and TRBJ2-5; TRBD1 is possibly the D segment (5 matching bases). The better agreement between TRBJ2-7 and the DNA end casts doubt on the J call. The receptor was derived from a girl between 10 and 17 years old with multiple sclerosis. The CDR3 protein: CASSLARTPASYEQYF. The DNA sequence is given as TGTGCCAGCAGCTTAGCCAGGACACCAGCCTCCTACGAGCAGTACTTC.